Shown below are 31 T cell receptor beta chains from a single sample sequenced in a study of T cells in Graves' hyperthyroidism and ophthalmopathy. Researchers took RNA transcripts and amplified the TCR beta CDR3 regions from them. Researchers ran a first-round RT-PCR on the TCR CDR3 using the HTBI primer set. MiXCR, applied by TCRdb to the multiplex PCR reads, yields one record per CDR3 protein. The sample has hundreds of thousands of distinct CDR3 sequences; around 17% are singletons. Sequenced input: blood. These receptors were taken from a woman between 18 and 30 years old with Graves' hyperthyroidism.

The V call is TRBV15, the J call TRBJ2-4; the D call may be TRBD1 or TRBD2 (6 bases each). The DNA end is more similar to TRBJ2-1, so the J call may be wrong. Looked up from germline, CDR1 is LNHNV and CDR2 is YYDKDF (reference sequence). The CDR3 sequence is 13 residues long. CDR3 residues: CATSGRGADIQFF. The CDR3 region has the DNA TGTGCCACCAGCGGAAGGGGGGCGGACATTCAGTTCTTC.

The chain carries TRBV5-5 and TRBJ2-1; the D gene is possibly TRBD2 (6 bases). Germline values: CDR1 SGHKS, CDR2 YYEKEE (reference sequence). V was clipped by 3 bases and J by 3 bases, with 13 bases between them. This CDR3 contains 15 residues. CDR3 region: CASSSRDLNYNEQFF. The DNA of the CDR3 is TGTGCCAGCAGCTCCCGGGACTTGAACTACAATGAGCAGTTCTTC. The whole variable domain, filled in from reference TRBV5-5 and TRBJ2-1, reads DAGVTQSPTHLIKTRGQQVTLRCSPISGHKSVSWYQQVLGQGPQFIFQYYEKEERGRGNFPDRFSARQFPNYSSELNVNALLLGDSALYLCASSSRDLNYNEQFFGPGTRLTVL.

In this sample, this clonotype turned up a few times. The chain recombines TRBV6-2 or TRBV6-3 with TRBJ1-2; D gene ambiguous. CDR3 length: 14 amino acids. Trimming stripped 5 bases from V and 0 bases from J, with 10 bases between. CDR1 and CDR2 from the germline V gene are MNHEY and SVGEGT. CDR3 in amino acids: CASSKTDTNYGYTF. DNA for the CDR3: TGTGCCAGCAGTAAGACCGATACTAACTATGGCTACACCTTC.

The chain is built from TRBV10-3 and TRBJ1-5, with no clear D. CDR3 size: 14 residues. V shed 8 bases and J shed 3 bases, with 14 bases lying between them. Germline V gene lookup returns CDR1 ENHRY and CDR2 SYGVKD. The CDR3 here is CAIEPNQLNQPQHF. The CDR3 coding sequence is TGTGCCATCGAACCCAATCAGCTCAATCAGCCCCAGCATTTT.

V and J are TRBV7-9 and TRBJ2-2; a possible D gene is TRBD2 (5 bases). The CDR3 runs to 14 residues. Germline V gene lookup returns CDR1 SEHNR and CDR2 FQNEAQ (reference sequence). V was cut by 7 bases and J by 4 bases, with 13 bases left in between. The CDR3 is CASTQGLGTGELFF. CDR3 nucleotide sequence: TGTGCCAGCACCCAAGGACTGGGCACCGGGGAGCTGTTTTTT.

The chain has TRBV12-3 or TRBV12-4 and TRBJ2-7, with D unresolved. The V gene lost 3 bases and the J gene lost 2 bases, with 11 bases spanning the gap. The CDR3 length is 14 residues. CDR3 sequence reads: CASSLRQRTYEQYF. The DNA of the CDR3 is TGTGCCAGCAGTTTGCGCCAGAGAACCTACGAGCAGTACTTC.

This clonotype was picked up a small number of times. The chain has TRBV5-6 and TRBJ2-5; no firm D call. The V gene's germline CDR1 is SGHDT and CDR2 YYEEEE. The CDR3 loop spans 14 amino acids. V was trimmed by 1 base and J by 7 bases, leaving 14 bases between them. Written as DNA, the CDR3 is TGTGCCAGCAGCTTGTCTGTCGCCCCGGCGACCCAGTACTTC. Its translation is CASSLSVAPATQYF. Full variable domain (missing parts from reference TRBV5-6 and TRBJ2-5): DAGVTQSPTHLIKTRGQQVTLRCSPKSGHDTVSWYQQALGQGPQFIFQYYEEEERQRGNFPDRFSGHQFPNYSSELNVNALLLGDSALYLCASSLSVAPATQYFGPGTRLLVL.

The chain carries TRBV28 and TRBJ2-5, with a weak D call TRBD2 (5 bases). Germline V lookup: CDR1 MDHEN, CDR2 SYDVKM. Trimming cost V 6 bases and J 3 bases, with 20 bases left between them. CDR3 length: 16 residues. This CDR3 reads CASRSPSSSSEETQYF. DNA for the CDR3: TGTGCCAGCAGATCCCCTAGCTCCTCGTCGGAAGAGACCCAGTACTTC. Full variable domain (missing parts from reference TRBV28 and TRBJ2-5): DVKVTQSSRYLVKRTGEKVFLECVQDMDHENMFWYRQDPGLGLRLIYFSYDVKMKEKGDIPEGYSVSREKKERFSLILESASTNQTSMYLCASRSPSSSSEETQYFGPGTRLLVL.

The chain couples TRBV28 to TRBJ2-5; 7 bases align to TRBD2. Germline CDR1 MDHEN, CDR2 SYDVKM. The ends lost 3 bases at V and 0 bases at J; junction bases unmatched: 4. The CDR3 has 15 residues. The CDR3 nucleotides are TGTGCCAGCAGTTTTACGCGGGGGTACCAAGAGACCCAGTACTTC. It yields the protein CASSFTRGYQETQYF.

The gene calls are TRBV28 and TRBJ2-3, with a possible D match to TRBD2 (6 bases). The V end lost 7 bases, the J end lost 6 bases, and 20 bases lay between the germline ends. Germline CDR1 reads MDHEN; CDR2 reads SYDVKM. The CDR3 runs to 15 residues. CDR3 residues: CASTPLADYLDTQYF. The CDR3 DNA sequence: TGTGCCAGCACTCCACTGGCGGACTATTTGGATACGCAGTATTTT. Together with reference TRBV28 and TRBJ2-3, the CDR3 gives the full variable domain: DVKVTQSSRYLVKRTGEKVFLECVQDMDHENMFWYRQDPGLGLRLIYFSYDVKMKEKGDIPEGYSVSREKKERFSLILESASTNQTSMYLCASTPLADYLDTQYFGPGTRLTVL.

This clonotype was counted ten times or more. V is TRBV30 and J is TRBJ2-5, with 10 bases fitting TRBD2. CDR3 size: 14 residues. Germline assignment: CDR1 GTSNPN and CDR2 SVGIG (reference sequence). V lost 8 bases, J lost 2 bases, and 8 bases stayed unmatched. In DNA form, the CDR3 reads TGTGCCCTGCGTACTAGCGGGACTCAAGAGACCCAGTACTTC. Translating it yields CALRTSGTQETQYF. Full variable domain (missing parts from reference TRBV30 and TRBJ2-5): SQTIHQWPATLVQPVGSPLSLECTVEGTSNPNLYWYRQAAGRGLQLLFYSVGIGQISSEVPQNLSASRPQDRQFILSSKKLLLSDSGFYLCALRTSGTQETQYFGPGTRLLVL.

This clonotype was seen more than once but under ten times. The chain employs TRBV10-3 and TRBJ2-5; D may match TRBD1 or TRBD2 (5 bases each). CDR1 and CDR2 (germline): ENHRY, SYGVKD. This CDR3 region has 13 residues. V lost 0 bases and J lost 5, with 7 bases in between. The CDR3 DNA reads as TGTGCCATCAGTGAGTCTGAGGGGGAGACCCAGTACTTC. Amino acids: CAISESEGETQYF.

The CDR3 DNA follows: TGTGCCAGCAGCTCCCGACAAGTCCAAGAGACCCAGTACTTC. It codes for CASSSRQVQETQYF. V usage is TRBV7-9 and J usage is TRBJ2-5, with no clear D. CDR1 is SEHNR, CDR2 FQNEAQ, per germline (reference sequence). The CDR3 is 14 residues long. V lost 4 bases and J 1 base, leaving 10 bases between the germline ends.

This clonotype was recorded at least ten times. CDR3 residues: CASRDPSETQYF. DNA of the CDR3: TGTGCCAGCAGAGACCCGTCGGAGACCCAGTACTTC. This sequence joins TRBV6-1 and TRBJ2-5; D is uncertain. CDR1 and CDR2 (germline): MNHNS, SASEGT. This CDR3 comprises 12 residues. V dropped 6 bases and J dropped 5 bases, with 10 bases sitting between them.

This clonotype was counted ten times or more. The rearrangement uses TRBV6-1 and TRBJ2-2; D unclear. V gave up 1 base and J gave up 8 bases, with 8 bases separating them. This CDR3 region has 13 residues. Per the germline V gene, CDR1 is MNHNS and CDR2 is SASEGT. CDR3 sequence: CASSEDPLGELFF. In DNA form, the CDR3 reads TGTGCCAGCAGTGAAGACCCTCTGGGGGAGCTGTTTTTT.

The chain combines TRBV12-3 or TRBV12-4 with TRBJ2-2; the match to TRBD2 covers 10 bases. The CDR3 is 15 amino acids. With V trimmed by 5 bases and J by 6 bases, 6 bases remained unmatched. The CDR3 region is CASSKLAGLAGELFF. The CDR3 region has the DNA TGTGCCAGCAGTAAACTAGCGGGACTGGCCGGGGAGCTGTTTTTT.

This clonotype was observed a handful of times. The chain joins TRBV7-8 to TRBJ2-1; 8 bases are shared with TRBD1. CDR1 is SGHVS and CDR2 is FQNEAQ in the germline V gene. This CDR3 region has 18 residues. V gave up 2 bases and J gave up 9 bases; unmatched junction bases: 18. The DNA for the CDR3 is TGTGCCAGCAGCTTACATTTTCGTTCGGGACAGGTGGATAGTGAGCAGTTCTTC. It encodes CASSLHFRSGQVDSEQFF.

This clonotype has a count of ten or more. The rearrangement joins TRBV5-8 to TRBJ1-1; weak D call: TRBD1 (5 bases). CDR1 SGHTS and CDR2 YDEGEE come from the germline V gene. V was trimmed by 1 base and J by 0 bases, leaving 13 bases between them. The CDR3 consists of 16 residues. The CDR3 nucleotides are TGTGCCAGCAGCTTGTTCCAAGGGGCTGTGAACACTGAAGCTTTCTTT. The encoded protein is CASSLFQGAVNTEAFF.

This clonotype was counted a few times. The chain carries TRBV6-1 and TRBJ1-2, with 10 bases lining up with TRBD1. The CDR3 has 14 amino acids. Losses at the gene ends were 7 bases for V and 7 bases for J; bases not matched to a gene: 9. CDR1 is MNHNS and CDR2 is SASEGT in the germline V gene. CDR3 region: CASTPRDRGFGYTF. CDR3 DNA: TGTGCCAGCACTCCCCGGGACAGGGGTTTTGGCTACACCTTC.

This clonotype was seen many times. The chain links TRBV2 to TRBJ2-5; 12 nucleotides align to TRBD1. Per germline, CDR1 SNHLY and CDR2 FYNNEI. This CDR3 is built from 15 residues. The V and J ends lost 5 bases and 4 bases, in that order; junction bases with no gene match: 5. The CDR3: CASSPRDRGRETQYF. CDR3 sequence (DNA): TGTGCCAGCAGTCCCCGGGACAGGGGGCGAGAGACCCAGTACTTC.

This clonotype occurred a few times. CDR3 protein: CASRRGPQETQYF. As DNA, the CDR3 is TGCGCCAGCAGGAGAGGGCCCCAAGAGACCCAGTACTTC. This chain joins TRBV5-1 and TRBJ2-5, with D possibly being TRBD2 (5 bases). The germline V gene encodes CDR1 SGHRS and CDR2 YFSETQ. The V end lost 5 bases, the J end lost 1 base, and 9 bases lay between the germline ends. The CDR3 is made up of 13 amino acids.

Ten or more counts support this clonotype. This chain joins TRBV28 and TRBJ1-6, with 8 positions matching TRBD1. The CDR3 contains 15 residues. Germline CDR1 and CDR2: MDHEN and SYDVKM. J gave up 7 bases and V 1 base, and 3 bases lay outside the gene matches. CDR3 region: CASSLSRTGNSPLHF. In nucleotides, the CDR3 is TGTGCCAGCAGTTTATCTCGGACAGGGAATTCACCCCTCCACTTT.

The gene calls are TRBV5-5 and TRBJ2-5; D may match TRBD1 or TRBD2 (5 bases each). Trimming stripped 2 bases from V and 1 base from J, with 9 bases between. The germline V gene has CDR1 SGHKS and CDR2 YYEKEE (reference sequence). This CDR3 has 14 amino acids. The CDR3 reads CASSFRDLQETQYF. The CDR3 DNA follows: TGTGCCAGCAGCTTCCGGGACCTCCAAGAGACCCAGTACTTC.

The V gene is TRBV25-1, the J gene TRBJ2-1; 12 bases line up with TRBD2. CDR1 and CDR2 from the germline V gene are MGHDK and SYGVNS. V was pared by 1 base and J by 4 bases, with 14 bases of the junction left unmatched. The CDR3 sequence is 20 residues long. The CDR3 coding sequence is TGTGCCAGCAGTGAATCCTTTGGACTAGCGGGATTGGTTTCGTACAATGAGCAGTTCTTC. Protein sequence: CASSESFGLAGLVSYNEQFF.

Ten or more counts support this clonotype. V and J are TRBV7-2 and TRBJ2-1, with D possibly TRBD2 on 6 matching bases. Germline assignment: CDR1 SGHTA and CDR2 FQGNSA. With 0 bases removed from V and 1 base from J, the gap between germline ends came to 16 bases. The CDR3 totals 18 residues. The CDR3 sequence is CASSLASRGTPSYNEQFF. CDR3 nucleotide sequence: TGTGCCAGCAGCTTAGCGTCGAGAGGGACTCCATCCTACAATGAGCAGTTCTTC.

The chain couples TRBV5-1 to TRBJ1-1, with D maybe TRBD1 (6 bases). V was cut by 9 bases and J by 1 base, with 19 bases left in between. The germline CDR1 and CDR2 sequences are SGHRS and YFSETQ. The CDR3 is 15 amino acids. Here the CDR3 reads CATSLETGGNTEAFF. The CDR3 DNA is TGCGCCACATCCCTCGAGACAGGTGGGAACACTGAAGCTTTCTTT.

The genes are TRBV4-2 and TRBJ1-1; D gene ambiguous. The CDR3 sequence is 13 residues long. Germline V gives CDR1 LGHNA, CDR2 YNFKEQ. Trimming cost V 4 bases and J 2 bases, with 8 bases left between them. CDR3 sequence reads: CASSPFRNTEAFF. The DNA of the CDR3 is TGTGCCAGCAGCCCGTTCCGAAACACTGAAGCTTTCTTT.

This clonotype occurred a few times. This rearrangement joins TRBV27 to TRBJ2-5, with 10 nucleotides matching TRBD1. This CDR3 contains 16 residues. After removal of 1 base from V and 5 bases from J, the junction contained 7 bases not matched to a gene. The germline V gene has CDR1 MNHEY and CDR2 SMNVEV (reference sequence). The CDR3 protein is CASSLYGTGDRETQYF. The CDR3 DNA reads as TGTGCCAGCAGTTTATATGGGACAGGGGACCGCGAGACCCAGTACTTC.

V is TRBV6-1 and J is TRBJ2-7, with D hard to call. The CDR3 is 15 residues long. Trimming left V 9 bases short and J 1 base short, with 19 bases between. Germline CDR1 reads MNHNS; CDR2 reads SASEGT. The CDR3 DNA is TGTGCCAGTTCATTCCCCCGCGGTATATCCTACGAGCAGTACTTC. It translates to CASSFPRGISYEQYF.

This clonotype showed up just a few times. The chain joins TRBV5-1 to TRBJ2-3; TRBD2 agrees at 7 bases. Losses at the gene ends were 0 bases for V and 1 base for J; bases not matched to a gene: 2. The CDR3 consists of 15 residues. Germline CDR1 is SGHRS and CDR2 is YFSETQ. Here the CDR3 DNA reads TGCGCCAGCAGCTTGGAAGCGGGGCGCACAGATACGCAGTATTTT. Protein product: CASSLEAGRTDTQYF.

This clonotype was picked up a small number of times. The V call is TRBV28, the J call TRBJ2-5, with 10 bases lining up with TRBD2. Germline V gene data show CDR1 as MDHEN and CDR2 as SYDVKM. J gave up 1 base and V 8 bases, and 19 bases lay outside the gene matches. The CDR3 loop spans 19 amino acids. The chain's CDR3 is CASGPLGLADGIRQETQYF. DNA of the CDR3: TGTGCCAGCGGCCCGCTAGGACTAGCGGACGGAATACGCCAAGAGACCCAGTACTTC.